This is a list of T cell receptor beta chains from one sample in a study of long-term antiretroviral therapy in people with HIV. Method: immunoSEQ multiplex PCR; TCRdb's copy keeps in-frame clones and lacks some. The table lists about 28,000 clones, around 83% of them singletons. The specimen comprised unsorted PBMCs, sampled 0.8 years after starting antiretroviral therapy. Every receptor here comes from a woman in her twenties or thirties with HIV. CDR3s include the opening cysteine and the closing phenylalanine or tryptophan. A D gene is named only where the DNA matches it firmly. Size tells how often a clone was seen (once, few, many) or the class of an expanded clone, and some rows leave it out.

clone size,V gene,J gene,D gene,CDR3 protein,CDR3 DNA
.,TRBV5-6,TRBJ1-1,TRBD1,CASSFYRGAATEAFF,TGTGCCAGCAGCTTCTACAGGGGGGCGGCCACTGAAGCTTTCTTT
.,TRBV5-4,TRBJ2-7,TRBD1,CASSSGTGFVEQYF,TGTGCCAGCAGCTCCGGGACAGGTTTTGTCGAGCAGTACTTC
.,TRBV5-6,TRBJ1-2,TRBD1,CASSLETGGGTNYGYTF,TGTGCCAGCAGCTTGGAGACAGGGGGCGGCACTAACTATGGCTACACCTTC
.,TRBV5-6,TRBJ1-5,TRBD1,CASSFGAGGGQPQHF,TGTGCCAGCAGCTTCGGGGCAGGGGGCGGTCAGCCCCAGCATTTT
.,TRBV6-5,TRBJ2-5,.,CASSRGLARGETQYF,TGTGCCAGCAGTAGGGGACTGGCGAGAGGGGAGACCCAGTACTTC
.,TRBV29-1,TRBJ1-5,.,CSVVYGGDQPQHF,TGCAGCGTCGTTTACGGGGGGGATCAGCCCCAGCATTTT
.,TRBV9,TRBJ1-1,.,CASSVAPRDGTEAFF,TGTGCCAGCAGCGTAGCTCCCAGGGACGGCACTGAAGCTTTCTTT
.,TRBV6-6,TRBJ2-2,TRBD1,CASSNRGMVTGELFF,TGTGCCAGCTCCAACAGGGGGATGGTCACCGGGGAGCTGTTTTTT
.,TRBV5-5,TRBJ1-1,.,CASSFGSTMNTEAFF,TGTGCCAGCAGCTTCGGCAGTACCATGAACACTGAAGCTTTCTTT
once,TRBV19,TRBJ2-5,.,CASSRGGQETQYF,TGTGCCAGTAGCAGAGGAGGGCAAGAGACCCAGTACTTC
.,TRBV7-3,TRBJ2-1,.,CASSLRGARNEQFF,TGTGCCAGCAGCTTACGGGGGGCGAGGAATGAGCAGTTCTTC
.,TRBV6-5,TRBJ1-1,.,CASSPTGFGYTEAFF,TGTGCCAGCAGCCCAACAGGGTTCGGGTACACTGAAGCTTTCTTT
.,TRBV5-1,TRBJ2-7,.,CASSLAAGSYEQYF,TGCGCCAGCAGCTTGGCTGCAGGATCCTACGAGCAGTACTTC
.,TRBV5-8,TRBJ1-5,.,CASSPGWVNQPQHF,TGTGCCAGCAGCCCAGGGTGGGTAAACCAGCCCCAGCATTTT
.,TRBV9,TRBJ2-1,.,CASSAHRADNEQFF,TGTGCCAGCAGCGCTCACCGGGCCGACAATGAGCAGTTCTTC
.,TRBV5-4,TRBJ2-1,TRBD2,CASSLRTSGGADEQFF,TGTGCCAGCAGCTTGCGGACTAGCGGGGGGGCGGATGAGCAGTTCTTC
.,TRBV6-5,TRBJ1-5,.,CASREEGVEHF,TGTGCCAGCAGGGAGGAGGGCGTCGAGCATTTT
.,TRBV11-3,TRBJ2-5,TRBD2,CASSSTSGGAETQYF,TGTGCCAGCAGCTCCACTAGCGGGGGAGCGGAGACCCAGTACTTC
.,TRBV5-1,TRBJ2-2,.,CASSLGGVWNTGELFF,TGCGCCAGCAGCTTGGGGGGGGTCTGGAACACCGGGGAGCTGTTTTTT
.,TRBV6-1,TRBJ2-1,.,CASRQGSYNEQFF,TGTGCCAGCAGGCAGGGTTCCTACAATGAGCAGTTCTTC
.,TRBV9,TRBJ1-1,.,CASSPRPGMNTEAFF,TGTGCCAGCAGCCCGAGGCCCGGGATGAACACTGAAGCTTTCTTT
.,TRBV6-5,TRBJ2-3,TRBD2,CASSYLAGGQDTQYF,TGTGCCAGCAGTTACTTGGCGGGGGGGCAAGATACGCAGTATTTT
.,TRBV5-1,TRBJ2-7,TRBD1,CASSPGQGGYEQYF,TGCGCCAGCAGCCCTGGACAGGGGGGGTACGAGCAGTACTTC
.,TRBV5-1,TRBJ1-1,.,CASSLELEATEAFF,TGCGCCAGCAGCTTGGAACTGGAAGCCACTGAAGCTTTCTTT
.,TRBV19,TRBJ2-7,TRBD2,CASSIELAEAYEQYF,TGTGCCAGTAGTATAGAACTAGCGGAGGCCTACGAGCAGTACTTC
.,TRBV10-3,TRBJ1-2,TRBD1,CAISRDRVSIGYTF,TGTGCCATCAGCCGGGACAGGGTCTCGATTGGCTACACCTTC
.,TRBV6-1,TRBJ1-5,.,CASSGGVSNQPQHF,TGTGCCAGCAGTGGAGGAGTTTCTAATCAGCCCCAGCATTTT
.,TRBV9,TRBJ2-6,TRBD2,CASSVTGGSSGANVLTF,TGTGCCAGCAGCGTAACGGGGGGGAGCTCTGGGGCCAACGTCCTGACTTTC